The 8 T cell receptor beta chains reported below all come from one sample, sequenced in a study of shared clonotypes between healthy human individuals. CD45RO-negative, CCR7-positively selected cells formed the naive CD8 fraction, excluding terminally differentiated effector memory CD45RA+ cells. The table came from immunoSEQ multiplex PCR; TCRdb's copy has only in-frame clones and leaves some out. The sample contains over 800,000 clones, 92% of which appear only once. The sample consisted of naive CD8+ T cells sorted from blood. The receptors were gathered from a man aged 25-40 years in good health.

The chain uses TRBV4-1 and TRBJ1-2; D is undetermined. CDR3 length: 13 amino acids. Trimming removed 0 bases at V and 4 bases at J, with 6 bases between. Germline V gene sequence: CDR1 MGHRA, CDR2 YSYEKL. CDR3 region: CASSQDHLYGYTF. The CDR3 region has the DNA TGCGCCAGCAGCCAAGACCACCTCTATGGCTACACCTTC.

The chain uses TRBV28 and TRBJ1-2, with D tentatively TRBD1 (6 bases). CDR3 size: 17 residues. Germline V gene lookup returns CDR1 MDHEN and CDR2 SYDVKM. Trimming shortened V by 5 bases and J by 5 bases, and 24 bases separated the two germline ends. This CDR3 reads CASSPFRRQASRYGYTF. The CDR3 DNA follows: TGTGCCAGCAGTCCTTTTCGACGACAGGCCTCAAGGTATGGCTACACCTTC.

V usage is TRBV5-4 and J usage is TRBJ1-2, with 11 nucleotides matching TRBD1. The CDR3 is 17 amino acids. From germline, CDR1 is SGHNT and CDR2 YYREEE (reference sequence). V was pared by 3 bases and J by 4 bases, with 11 bases of the junction left unmatched. CDR3 bases: TGTGCCAGCAGCTCGCCCGGGACAGGGGGATCTACCTATGGCTACACCTTC. Translation gives CASSSPGTGGSTYGYTF.

This clone came up a few times. The CDR3 bases are TGTGCCAGCAGTTCACCGTCCCGGGGCTTTATTGAGCAGTTCTTC. It encodes CASSSPSRGFIEQFF. The genes are TRBV27 and TRBJ2-1; D tentatively reads TRBD1 or TRBD2 (5 bases each). CDR1 and CDR2 (germline): MNHEY, SMNVEV (reference sequence). The CDR3 is 15 amino acids. V was shortened by 4 bases and J by 9 bases, with 19 bases between the two germline ends.

The chain combines TRBV5-4 with TRBJ2-1; 7 positions match TRBD1. J lost 9 bases, V lost 4 bases, and 4 bases had no gene match. This CDR3 comprises 12 residues. Germline CDR1 SGHNT, CDR2 YYREEE (reference sequence). The CDR3 is CASSATGFEQFF. Here the CDR3 DNA reads TGTGCCAGCAGCGCGACAGGGTTTGAGCAGTTCTTC.

The CDR3 DNA follows: TGTGCCAGCAGTCCCTTAATCGCGCCAGATACGCAGTATTTT. Translated, it gives CASSPLIAPDTQYF. The gene calls are TRBV27 and TRBJ2-3; D not resolved. Germline V gene lookup returns CDR1 MNHEY and CDR2 SMNVEV (reference sequence). The CDR3 is 14 residues long. The ends were cut back, 5 bases at V and 4 bases at J, with 13 bases in the middle.

The chain couples TRBV21-1 to TRBJ2-7; the table assigns TRBD2, which was not confirmed against the DNA. TRBV21-1 constitutes a pseudogene. The CDR3 extends over 21 amino acids. CDR3 region: CASSKAVSGTSGRVPPYEQYF. The CDR3 region has the DNA TGTGCCAGCAGCAAAGCGGTCTCCGGGACTAGCGGGAGGGTTCCTCCCTACGAGCAGTACTTC.

This clone was seen a handful of times. The chain recombines TRBV27 with TRBJ2-7; 11 bases fit TRBD1. The CDR3 covers 15 residues. Unmatched junction bases numbered 5, after V lost 5 bases and J lost 2 bases. The germline V gene encodes CDR1 MNHEY and CDR2 SMNVEV (reference sequence). CDR3 coding DNA: TGTGCCAGCAGTCCCGGACAGGGGGCAGCCTACGAGCAGTACTTC. Amino acid sequence: CASSPGQGAAYEQYF.